Listed here are 2 T cell receptor beta chains from one sample, sequenced in a study of blood T cell repertoires in COVID-19. The method was immunoSEQ multiplex PCR; TCRdb's version includes in-frame clones alone and lacks a portion of them. This table holds about 30,000 clones, roughly 85% found once. The sequencing sample was made of peripheral blood. Receptor source: a man in his sixties with active COVID-19.

The J gene is TRBJ2-1, the V gene TRBV19, with D possibly being TRBD2 (5 bases). This CDR3 has 13 amino acids. Trimming stripped 4 bases from V and 5 bases from J, with 9 bases between. Germline values: CDR1 LNHDA, CDR2 SQIVND (reference sequence). DNA for the CDR3: TGTGCCAGTAGTACGGACTGGAACAATGAGCAGTTCTTC. Translating gives CASSTDWNNEQFF.

The chain carries TRBV3-1 (or the pseudogene TRBV3-2) and TRBJ2-1; the match to TRBD1 covers 12 bases. The CDR3 covers 16 residues. With 2 bases clipped from V and 8 bases from J, the junction kept 7 bases outside the gene matches. Germline V gene data show CDR1 as LGHDT and CDR2 as YNNKEL (reference sequence). DNA for the CDR3: TGTGCCAGCAGCCAACCGTCCCGGGACAGGGGGCATGAGCAGTTCTTC. Protein: CASSQPSRDRGHEQFF.